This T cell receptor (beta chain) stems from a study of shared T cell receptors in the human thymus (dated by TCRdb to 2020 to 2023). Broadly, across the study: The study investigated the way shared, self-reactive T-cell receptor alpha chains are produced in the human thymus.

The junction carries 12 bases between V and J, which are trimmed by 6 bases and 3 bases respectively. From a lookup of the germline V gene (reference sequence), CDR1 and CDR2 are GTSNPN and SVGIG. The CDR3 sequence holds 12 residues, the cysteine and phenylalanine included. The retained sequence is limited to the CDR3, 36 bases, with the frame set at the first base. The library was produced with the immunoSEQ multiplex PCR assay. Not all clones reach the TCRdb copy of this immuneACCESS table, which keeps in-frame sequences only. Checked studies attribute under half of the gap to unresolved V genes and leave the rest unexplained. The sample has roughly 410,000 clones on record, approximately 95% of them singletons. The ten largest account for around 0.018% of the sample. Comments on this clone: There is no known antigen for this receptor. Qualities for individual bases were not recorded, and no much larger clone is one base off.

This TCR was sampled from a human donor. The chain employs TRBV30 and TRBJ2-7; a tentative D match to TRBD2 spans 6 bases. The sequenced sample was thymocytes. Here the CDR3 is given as CACWEANYEQYF. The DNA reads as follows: TGTGCCTGCTGGGAGGCTAACTACGAGCAGTACTTC.